The rows below give T cell receptor beta chains drawn from one sample of a study of T cell changes during pregnancy in multiple sclerosis. Generated by immunoSEQ multiplex PCR, the TCRdb table keeps only in-frame clones and is missing some. The table has about 97,000 clones, 75% to 95% seen once; the top ten hold just over 0.75%. The specimen was peripheral blood, collected in the second trimester of pregnancy. All receptors come from a female donor in good health, enrolled as a control in a pregnancy study. CDR3s include the opening cysteine and the closing phenylalanine or tryptophan. D genes are given only for firm matches. Clone size, where shown, is once, few, many, or a class for clones that have expanded.

v_gene: TRBV7-2
d_gene: -
j_gene: TRBJ1-2
abundance: -
CDR3aa: CASSLTSRGGYTF
CDR3nt: TGTGCCAGCAGCTTAACGTCCAGGGGCGGCTACACCTTC

v_gene: TRBV5-6
d_gene: TRBD1
j_gene: TRBJ2-7
abundance: few
CDR3aa: CASSIVSPGQTYEQYF
CDR3nt: TGTGCCAGCAGCATAGTATCCCCGGGACAGACCTACGAGCAGTACTTC

v_gene: TRBV28
d_gene: -
j_gene: TRBJ1-2
abundance: -
CDR3aa: CASSFVTGVIGGYTF
CDR3nt: TGTGCCAGCAGTTTCGTTACGGGGGTTATCGGAGGCTACACCTTC

v_gene: TRBV6-5
d_gene: -
j_gene: TRBJ1-2
abundance: -
CDR3aa: CASSSARVYGYTF
CDR3nt: TGTGCCAGCAGCTCCGCCCGGGTTTATGGCTACACCTTC

v_gene: TRBV7-2
d_gene: -
j_gene: TRBJ2-1
abundance: -
CDR3aa: CASSLGAAGGHNEQFF
CDR3nt: TGTGCCAGCAGCCTAGGAGCGGCCGGGGGTCACAATGAGCAGTTCTTC

v_gene: TRBV29-1
d_gene: -
j_gene: TRBJ1-2
abundance: once
CDR3aa: CSVDAPSPGVYGYTF
CDR3nt: TGCAGCGTTGACGCCCCTTCCCCGGGGGTCTATGGCTACACCTTC

v_gene: TRBV4-1
d_gene: -
j_gene: TRBJ2-5
abundance: -
CDR3aa: CASSKQLTQETQYF
CDR3nt: TGCGCCAGCAGTAAACAGCTAACCCAAGAGACCCAGTACTTC

v_gene: TRBV6-5
d_gene: TRBD1
j_gene: TRBJ2-5
abundance: -
CDR3aa: CASSYRGTGRGETQYF
CDR3nt: TGTGCCAGCAGTTATAGAGGGACAGGGCGAGGAGAGACCCAGTACTTC

v_gene: TRBV5-5
d_gene: TRBD1
j_gene: TRBJ2-7
abundance: -
CDR3aa: CASSFGTGYEQYF
CDR3nt: TGTGCCAGCAGCTTCGGGACAGGGTACGAGCAGTACTTC

v_gene: TRBV9
d_gene: TRBD1
j_gene: TRBJ1-2
abundance: once
CDR3aa: CASSAGQGNYGYTF
CDR3nt: TGTGCCAGCAGCGCGGGACAGGGAAACTATGGCTACACCTTC

v_gene: TRBV20-1
d_gene: -
j_gene: TRBJ2-1
abundance: -
CDR3aa: CSAPDSNEQFF
CDR3nt: TGCAGTGCTCCGGACAGTAATGAGCAGTTCTTC

v_gene: TRBV5-4
d_gene: -
j_gene: TRBJ2-7
abundance: -
CDR3aa: CASSLGPPRGEDEQYF
CDR3nt: TGTGCCAGCAGCTTGGGGCCTCCTCGAGGAGAGGACGAGCAGTACTTC

v_gene: TRBV2
d_gene: -
j_gene: TRBJ1-2
abundance: -
CDR3aa: CASSGSGRNNYGYTF
CDR3nt: TGTGCCAGCAGTGGCAGCGGAAGAAATAACTATGGCTACACCTTC

v_gene: TRBV7-2
d_gene: TRBD1
j_gene: TRBJ1-5
abundance: -
CDR3aa: CASSLGHRGHQPQHF
CDR3nt: TGTGCCAGCAGCTTAGGCCACAGGGGGCATCAGCCCCAGCATTTT

v_gene: TRBV7-6
d_gene: TRBD1
j_gene: TRBJ1-4
abundance: -
CDR3aa: CASSSGGTGEKLFF
CDR3nt: TGTGCCAGCAGCTCAGGGGGGACAGGTGAAAAACTGTTTTTT

v_gene: TRBV5-1
d_gene: -
j_gene: TRBJ1-5
abundance: -
CDR3aa: CASSLGQAGQPQHF
CDR3nt: TGCGCCAGCAGCTTGGGACAGGCGGGTCAGCCCCAGCATTTT

v_gene: TRBV19
d_gene: TRBD1
j_gene: TRBJ1-4
abundance: -
CDR3aa: CASRIGQGETNEKLFF
CDR3nt: TGTGCCAGTAGGATAGGACAGGGGGAAACTAATGAAAAACTGTTTTTT

v_gene: TRBV4-3
d_gene: TRBD2
j_gene: TRBJ2-3
abundance: once
CDR3aa: CASSPSGTIRTDTQYF
CDR3nt: TGCGCCAGCAGCCCATCCGGGACTATTCGTACAGATACGCAGTATTTT

v_gene: TRBV27
d_gene: -
j_gene: TRBJ2-3
abundance: -
CDR3aa: CASSLSLADTQYF
CDR3nt: TGTGCCAGCAGTTTGTCCCTCGCAGATACGCAGTATTTT

v_gene: TRBV29-1
d_gene: TRBD1
j_gene: TRBJ2-3
abundance: -
CDR3aa: CSVNRGTDTQYF
CDR3nt: TGCAGCGTTAACAGGGGGACAGATACGCAGTATTTT

v_gene: TRBV11-3
d_gene: TRBD1
j_gene: TRBJ1-6
abundance: -
CDR3aa: CASSKNRGLNSPLHF
CDR3nt: TGTGCCAGCAGCAAAAACAGGGGACTTAATTCACCCCTCCACTTT

v_gene: TRBV28
d_gene: TRBD1
j_gene: TRBJ1-1
abundance: -
CDR3aa: CASRSGTGGVYTEAFF
CDR3nt: TGTGCCAGCAGATCCGGGACAGGGGGCGTTTACACTGAAGCTTTCTTT

v_gene: TRBV10-3
d_gene: TRBD2
j_gene: TRBJ2-7
abundance: -
CDR3aa: CAISSMVGGDEQYF
CDR3nt: TGTGCCATCAGCTCCATGGTCGGGGGGGACGAGCAGTACTTC

v_gene: TRBV6-1
d_gene: TRBD1
j_gene: TRBJ1-3
abundance: -
CDR3aa: CASSEAGQGAGNTIYF
CDR3nt: TGTGCCAGCAGTGAAGCGGGACAGGGTGCTGGAAACACCATATATTTT

v_gene: TRBV19
d_gene: -
j_gene: TRBJ2-7
abundance: -
CDR3aa: CASSTGLKTYEQYF
CDR3nt: TGTGCCAGTAGTACGGGACTGAAGACCTACGAGCAGTACTTC

v_gene: TRBV27
d_gene: TRBD2
j_gene: TRBJ2-1
abundance: -
CDR3aa: CASSFRREGIPDFNEQFF
CDR3nt: TGTGCCAGCAGTTTCAGGCGGGAGGGAATCCCCGACTTTAATGAGCAGTTCTTC

v_gene: TRBV5-1
d_gene: TRBD1
j_gene: TRBJ2-3
abundance: -
CDR3aa: CASSDGTGGSTDTQYF
CDR3nt: TGCGCCAGCAGCGACGGGACAGGGGGCAGCACAGATACGCAGTATTTT

v_gene: TRBV6-5
d_gene: -
j_gene: TRBJ1-4
abundance: -
CDR3aa: CASSLNNEKLFF
CDR3nt: TGTGCCAGCAGCCTTAATAATGAAAAACTGTTTTTT

v_gene: TRBV25-1
d_gene: TRBD2
j_gene: TRBJ2-1
abundance: -
CDR3aa: CASSENSGRPHNEQFF
CDR3nt: TGTGCCAGCAGTGAAAATAGCGGGAGGCCCCACAATGAGCAGTTCTTC

v_gene: TRBV5-6
d_gene: TRBD1
j_gene: TRBJ1-2
abundance: -
CDR3aa: CASLGTVVYGYTF
CDR3nt: TGTGCCAGCCTCGGGACAGTCGTCTATGGCTACACCTTC

v_gene: TRBV7-9
d_gene: -
j_gene: TRBJ2-7
abundance: -
CDR3aa: CASSGGLGRDYEQYF
CDR3nt: TGTGCCAGCAGCGGGGGCCTTGGTAGGGACTACGAGCAGTACTTC

v_gene: TRBV2
d_gene: TRBD1
j_gene: TRBJ1-4
abundance: -
CDR3aa: CASCSQGAREEKLFF
CDR3nt: TGTGCCAGCTGTAGCCAGGGGGCAAGAGAAGAAAAACTGTTTTTT

v_gene: TRBV6-5
d_gene: TRBD1
j_gene: TRBJ2-1
abundance: -
CDR3aa: CASSRQGIHEQFF
CDR3nt: TGTGCCAGCAGTCGACAGGGAATCCATGAGCAGTTCTTC

v_gene: TRBV11-3
d_gene: -
j_gene: TRBJ2-5
abundance: -
CDR3aa: CASSLGRGAETQYF
CDR3nt: TGTGCCAGCAGCTTAGGCCGGGGAGCGGAGACCCAGTACTTC

v_gene: TRBV5-1
d_gene: TRBD2
j_gene: TRBJ2-1
abundance: -
CDR3aa: CASSFLAGGSYNEQFF
CDR3nt: TGCGCCAGCAGCTTTCTAGCGGGAGGCTCCTACAATGAGCAGTTCTTC

v_gene: TRBV19
d_gene: TRBD1
j_gene: TRBJ2-2
abundance: -
CDR3aa: CASSIRTGSTGELFF
CDR3nt: TGTGCCAGTAGTATCCGGACAGGGTCCACCGGGGAGCTGTTTTTT

v_gene: TRBV19
d_gene: -
j_gene: TRBJ2-2
abundance: few
CDR3aa: CASSIFGQQNTGELFF
CDR3nt: TGTGCCAGTAGTATCTTTGGACAGCAAAACACCGGGGAGCTGTTTTTT

v_gene: TRBV7-9
d_gene: -
j_gene: TRBJ2-7
abundance: -
CDR3aa: CASSMIPRRHYEQYF
CDR3nt: TGTGCCAGCAGCATGATCCCCCGCAGGCACTACGAGCAGTACTTC

v_gene: TRBV9
d_gene: -
j_gene: TRBJ2-7
abundance: -
CDR3aa: CASSVDGAYEQYF
CDR3nt: TGTGCCAGCAGCGTAGACGGTGCCTACGAGCAGTACTTC

v_gene: TRBV5-6
d_gene: -
j_gene: TRBJ1-3
abundance: -
CDR3aa: CASSLVGVSGNTIYF
CDR3nt: TGTGCCAGCAGCTTGGTAGGGGTCTCGGGAAACACCATATATTTT

v_gene: TRBV9
d_gene: TRBD1
j_gene: TRBJ1-2
abundance: -
CDR3aa: CASSSPETGGYGYTF
CDR3nt: TGTGCCAGCAGCTCGCCGGAGACAGGGGGATATGGCTACACCTTC